The TCR beta chain described here comes from a study of blood T cell repertoires in COVID-19. Looking at the study overall: PBMCs, B-cell-depleted T cells, or T cells provided the cDNA or gDNA that made up the material.

Using immunoSEQ multiplex PCR, the repertoire was profiled, and TCRdb retains in-frame clones only, with some absent. Here the sample spans 150,000 to 200,000 clones, 70% to 90% being singletons. The CDR3 runs to 17 residues. Trimming removed 1 base from V and 4 bases from J; junction bases left unmatched: 6. The germline gives CDR1 SGHVS, CDR2 FQNEAQ. Sequencing was done on a sample of peripheral blood. The chain combines TRBV7-8 with TRBJ2-1, with TRBD2 identical over 11 bases. The TCR was taken from a man younger than 30 with acute or convalescent COVID-19. The chain's CDR3 is CASSLGIAGGIYNEQFF. In DNA form, the CDR3 reads TGTGCCAGCAGCTTAGGGATAGCGGGGGGGATATACAATGAGCAGTTCTTC.